The 15 T cell receptor beta chains listed next were all sequenced from one sample in a study of response to subunit inactivated influenza vaccine. TCRdb used MiXCR to reprocess the RT-PCR reads, holding one entry per CDR3 protein. The repertoire holds about 190,000 distinct CDR3 sequences, with around an eighth as singletons. Source: CD8+ T cells sorted from PBMCs, taken 5 days after vaccination. Receptors were obtained from a middle-aged man who received an inactivated influenza vaccine.

DNA for the CDR3: TGTGCCACCAGCAGAGATCGGGGGGCCGGGGAGCTGTTTTTT. Translation gives CATSRDRGAGELFF. The chain recombines TRBV15 with TRBJ2-2; TRBD2 matches at 7 bases. Unmatched junction bases numbered 1, after V lost 0 bases and J lost 6 bases. The CDR3 totals 14 residues. Germline CDR1 LNHNV, CDR2 YYDKDF (reference sequence).

V is TRBV27 and J is TRBJ2-7; 9 nucleotides agree with TRBD2. The junction had 7 bases not matched to a gene; V was cut back by 2 bases and J by 2 bases. The CDR3 consists of 16 residues. The V gene's germline CDR1 is MNHEY and CDR2 SMNVEV (reference sequence). For the CDR3, the DNA is TGTGCCAGCAGTTTAGGTCGCGCTAGCGGGACCTACGAGCAGTACTTC. It codes for CASSLGRASGTYEQYF.

The rearrangement links TRBV30 to TRBJ2-1; D remains ambiguous. Germline-derived CDR1 and CDR2 are GTSNPN and SVGIG (reference sequence). The V gene lost 1 base and the J gene lost 6 bases, with 22 bases spanning the gap. The CDR3 loop spans 17 amino acids. The CDR3 spells CAWSASLHDAGANEQFF. The CDR3 DNA is TGTGCCTGGAGTGCCTCCCTACACGACGCTGGCGCCAATGAGCAGTTCTTC.

The chain joins TRBV4-1 to TRBJ2-7; no reliable D call. The CDR3 is 11 amino acids. Germline CDR1 and CDR2: MGHRA and YSYEKL. Trimming stripped 3 bases from V and 5 bases from J, with 5 bases between. CDR3 in DNA: TGCGCCAGCAGCCACCGGAACGAGCAGTACTTC. This sequence encodes CASSHRNEQYF.

This clonotype was counted at least ten times. The V and J genes are TRBV3-1 and TRBJ2-5; TRBD1 might be the D (6 bases). The CDR3 is 14 amino acids. Trimming removed 0 bases at V and 2 bases at J, with 7 bases between. CDR1 is LGHDT, CDR2 YNNKEL, per germline (reference sequence). CDR3 region: CASSQEDRQETQYF. DNA of the CDR3: TGTGCCAGCAGCCAAGAGGACAGACAAGAGACCCAGTACTTC.

The rearrangement joins TRBV30 to TRBJ1-1, with D unclear. Trimming took off 3 bases at V and 0 bases at J, with 14 bases between the two ends. The CDR3 loop spans 15 amino acids. CDR1 is GTSNPN and CDR2 is SVGIG in the germline V gene (reference sequence). The CDR3 is CAWSGASVVNTEAFF. CDR3 sequence (DNA): TGTGCCTGGAGCGGCGCGTCAGTGGTGAACACTGAAGCTTTCTTT. Based on the CDR3 plus reference TRBV30 and TRBJ1-1, the full variable domain is SQTIHQWPATLVQPVGSPLSLECTVEGTSNPNLYWYRQAAGRGLQLLFYSVGIGQISSEVPQNLSASRPQDRQFILSSKKLLLSDSGFYLCAWSGASVVNTEAFFGQGTRLTVV.

The CDR3 region has the DNA TGCGCCAGCAGCTTGGGGTCGTACAGCTCCTACGAGCAGTACTTC. As protein: CASSLGSYSSYEQYF. The chain carries TRBV5-1 and TRBJ2-7; D unresolved. The V gene's germline CDR1 is SGHRS and CDR2 YFSETQ. The CDR3 contains 15 residues. V was shortened by 0 bases and J by 0 bases, with 10 bases between the two germline ends. Looking up the rest from reference TRBV5-1 and TRBJ2-7 gives the full variable domain: KAGVTQTPRYLIKTRGQQVTLSCSPISGHRSVSWYQQTPGQGLQFLFEYFSETQRNKGNFPGRFSGRQFSNSRSEMNVSTLELGDSALYLCASSLGSYSSYEQYFGPGTRLTVT.

This clonotype was recorded a few times. The CDR3 spells CASSLVFETSTDTQYF. In nucleotides, the CDR3 is TGTGCCAGCAGTTTAGTTTTTGAGACTAGCACAGATACGCAGTATTTT. This chain links TRBV28 with TRBJ2-3, with no clear D. CDR1 is MDHEN and CDR2 is SYDVKM in the germline V gene. V lost 2 bases to trimming and J lost 0 bases, with 12 bases between them. The CDR3 has 16 amino acids. The whole variable domain, remainder taken from reference TRBV28 and TRBJ2-3, is DVKVTQSSRYLVKRTGEKVFLECVQDMDHENMFWYRQDPGLGLRLIYFSYDVKMKEKGDIPEGYSVSREKKERFSLILESASTNQTSMYLCASSLVFETSTDTQYFGPGTRLTVL.

In this sample, this clonotype turned up a few times. The rearrangement joins TRBV13 to TRBJ2-7; D may be TRBD2 (6 bases). The CDR3 is 16 amino acids. CDR1 is PRHDT, CDR2 FYEKMQ, per germline (reference sequence). V was trimmed by 5 bases and J by 3 bases, leaving 20 bases between them. CDR3 sequence reads: CASSHGRGENYYEQYF. The CDR3 nucleotides read TGTGCCAGCAGCCACGGGCGGGGAGAAAACTACTACGAGCAGTACTTC.

This clonotype was recorded many times. The V gene is TRBV20-1, the J gene TRBJ1-6, with TRBD1 matching over 7 bases. There are 15 residues in the CDR3. Trimming took 3 bases from V and 7 from J; bases not matched to a gene: 9. Germline values: CDR1 DFQATT, CDR2 SNEGSKA (reference sequence). The CDR3 sequence is CSASRSRGYNSPLHF. The CDR3, as DNA: TGCAGTGCTAGTCGGTCCAGGGGGTACAATTCACCCCTCCACTTT.

This clonotype was found a few times. The genes are TRBV19 and TRBJ2-1; D call uncertain. V was cut by 5 bases and J by 0 bases, with 8 bases left in between. CDR3 length: 14 amino acids. The germline CDR1 and CDR2 sequences are LNHDA and SQIVND (reference sequence). CDR3: CASSWQSSYNEQFF. CDR3 in DNA: TGTGCCAGTAGTTGGCAGAGCTCCTACAATGAGCAGTTCTTC.

This sequence joins TRBV7-9 and TRBJ2-1, with 8 nucleotides matching TRBD2. In germline, CDR1 is SEHNR, CDR2 FQNEAQ (reference sequence). CDR3 length: 14 residues. The V gene end was trimmed by 3 bases and the J gene end by 9 bases; junction bases not matched to a gene: 7. CDR3 loop: CASSFGGGPVEQFF. CDR3 nucleotides: TGTGCCAGCAGCTTCGGGGGGGGGCCCGTTGAGCAGTTCTTC.

The genes are TRBV19 and TRBJ1-5; TRBD1 matches 10 bases. With V trimmed by 4 bases and J by 3 bases, 6 bases remained unmatched. Germline-derived CDR1 and CDR2 are LNHDA and SQIVND (reference sequence). The CDR3 sequence is 16 residues long. CDR3 nucleotides: TGTGCCAGTAGTACGACAGGGGGCCATATCAATCAGCCCCAGCATTTT. This sequence encodes CASSTTGGHINQPQHF. The full variable domain, in which reference TRBV19 and TRBJ1-5 provide the parts outside the CDR3, is DGGITQSPKYLFRKEGQNVTLSCEQNLNHDAMYWYRQDPGQGLRLIYYSQIVNDFQKGDIAEGYSVSREKKESFPLTVTSAQKNPTAFYLCASSTTGGHINQPQHFGDGTRLSIL.

This clonotype was counted between two and nine times. The chain recombines TRBV5-1 with TRBJ1-2; perhaps TRBD1 as D (5 bases). CDR1 is SGHRS, CDR2 YFSETQ, per germline. The CDR3 sequence is 15 residues long. Trimming pared 1 base from V and 4 bases from J, leaving 14 bases between. In nucleotides, the CDR3 is TGCGCCAGCAGCTTGTTACAGGCCTCTCCCTATGGCTACACCTTC. It codes for CASSLLQASPYGYTF.

CDR3 region: CASTILSASGALSYNEQFF. The CDR3 bases are TGTGCCAGCACCATATTATCGGCTAGCGGGGCACTTTCCTACAATGAGCAGTTCTTC. The rearrangement joins TRBV27 to TRBJ2-1, with 9 bases fitting TRBD2. The CDR3 is 19 residues long. Germline values: CDR1 MNHEY, CDR2 SMNVEV (reference sequence). V lost 7 bases to trimming and J lost 1 base; unmatched junction nucleotides: 17.